This TCR beta chain emerged from a study of T-cell reconstitution after alpha-beta-depleted transplantation in children (dated by TCRdb to the mid-2010s). For context, the study as a whole: The study quantitatively tracked T-cell immune reconstitution after TCRalphabeta/CD19-depleted allogeneic hematopoietic cell transplantation in children using TCR repertoire profiling.

Preparation of the library involved PCR. The sample was run on an Illumina HiSeq 2500. Molecular barcoding was employed in the preparation of TCR libraries, with unique molecular identifiers being used to normalize TCRbeta repertoire quantification. TCRdb passed the public sequencing reads through fastp at Q25 and MiXCR, retaining productive beta sequences. Each entry merges the rows of one CDR3 protein and shows their most common DNA and genes. Recorded for this sample are about 610,000 distinct CDR3 sequences; over 9.5% of them occurred a single time. The ten largest account for less than 4.5% of the sample. This clonotype showed up just a few times. Its antigen has not been determined. Compared with germline, one end of the junction differs, possibly owing to a read error. The CDR3, cysteine through phenylalanine, is 12 amino acids long. This entry keeps only the CDR3 DNA: 36 bases, framed from base 1. The germline V gene (reference sequence) specifies GTSNPN as CDR1 and SVGIG as CDR2.

This sequence uses TRBV30 and TRBJ2-7; the D region possibly corresponds to TRBD1 (6 bases align). Specimen: PBMCs from the stem cell graft donor, collected from the stem cell graft. The origin of this receptor is a human donor who donated a stem cell graft to a child with acute myeloid leukemia. The nucleotides read TGTGCCTGGAGAGAGGTGGGACACAGGTTTAGGTTC. Protein translation: CAWREVGHRFRF.